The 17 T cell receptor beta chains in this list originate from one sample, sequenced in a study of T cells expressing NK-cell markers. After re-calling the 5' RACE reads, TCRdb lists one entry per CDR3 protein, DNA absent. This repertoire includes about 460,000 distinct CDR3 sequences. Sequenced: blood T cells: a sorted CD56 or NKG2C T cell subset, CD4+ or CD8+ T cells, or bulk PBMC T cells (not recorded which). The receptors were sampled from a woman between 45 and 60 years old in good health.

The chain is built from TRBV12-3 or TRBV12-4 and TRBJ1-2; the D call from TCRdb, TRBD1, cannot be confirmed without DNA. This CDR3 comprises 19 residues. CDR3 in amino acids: CASSPGPPNPQAINYGYTF.

CDR3 residues: CSVPFPDRGLHGTQYF. This rearrangement joins TRBV29-1 to TRBJ2-5; with no DNA, the TCRdb D assignment of TRBD1 cannot be verified. The CDR3 has 16 residues. The germline V gene has CDR1 SQVTM and CDR2 ANQGSEA. Full variable domain (outside the CDR3, taken from reference TRBV29-1 and TRBJ2-5): SAVISQKPSRDICQRGTSLTIQCQVDSQVTMMFWYRQQPGQSLTLIATANQGSEATYESGFVIDKFPISRPNLTFSTLTVSNMSPEDSSIYLCSVPFPDRGLHGTQYFGPGTRLLVL.

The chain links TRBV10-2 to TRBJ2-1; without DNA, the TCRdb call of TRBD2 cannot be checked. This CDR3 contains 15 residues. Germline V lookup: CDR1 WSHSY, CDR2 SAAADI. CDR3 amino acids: CASSEWLGADNEQFF.

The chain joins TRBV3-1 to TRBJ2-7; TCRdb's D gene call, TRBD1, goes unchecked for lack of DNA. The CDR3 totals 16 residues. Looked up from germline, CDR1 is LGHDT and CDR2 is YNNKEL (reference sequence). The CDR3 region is CASSQDRAFARYEQYF.

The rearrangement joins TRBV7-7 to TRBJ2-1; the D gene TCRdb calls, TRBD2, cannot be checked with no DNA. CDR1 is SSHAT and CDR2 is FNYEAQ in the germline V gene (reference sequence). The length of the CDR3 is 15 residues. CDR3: CASSTGTSGRSQQFF.

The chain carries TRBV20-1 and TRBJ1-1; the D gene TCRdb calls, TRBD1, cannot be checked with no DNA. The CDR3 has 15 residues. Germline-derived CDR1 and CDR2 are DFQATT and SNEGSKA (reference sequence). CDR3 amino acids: CSATRDSIPNTEAFF.

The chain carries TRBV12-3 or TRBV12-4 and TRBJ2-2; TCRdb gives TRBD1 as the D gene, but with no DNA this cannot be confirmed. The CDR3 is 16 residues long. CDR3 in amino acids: CASSFGPGGGTGELFF.

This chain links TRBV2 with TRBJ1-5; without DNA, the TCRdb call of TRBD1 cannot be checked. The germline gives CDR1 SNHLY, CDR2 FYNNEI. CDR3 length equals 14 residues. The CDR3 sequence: CASSDRTGNQPQHF.

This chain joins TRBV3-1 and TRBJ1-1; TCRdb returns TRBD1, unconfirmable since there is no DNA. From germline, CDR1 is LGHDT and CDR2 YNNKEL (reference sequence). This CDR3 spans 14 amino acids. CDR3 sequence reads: CASSQPGTGAEAFF.

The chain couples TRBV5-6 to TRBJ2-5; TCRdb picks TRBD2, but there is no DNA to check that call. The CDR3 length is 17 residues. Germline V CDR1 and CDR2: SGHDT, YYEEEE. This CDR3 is CASSRLLGETRVETQYF.

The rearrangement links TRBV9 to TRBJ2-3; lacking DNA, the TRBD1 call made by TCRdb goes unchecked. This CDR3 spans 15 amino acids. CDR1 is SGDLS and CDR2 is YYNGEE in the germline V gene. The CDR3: CASSVDGASTDTQYF.

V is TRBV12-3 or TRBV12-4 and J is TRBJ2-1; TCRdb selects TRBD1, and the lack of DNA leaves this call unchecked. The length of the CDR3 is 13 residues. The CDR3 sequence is CASSTGALNEQFF.

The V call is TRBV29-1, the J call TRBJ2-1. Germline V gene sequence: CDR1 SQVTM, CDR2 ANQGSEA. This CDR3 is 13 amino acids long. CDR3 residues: CSVVARSYNEQFF.

This CDR3 reads CAWSELLAGGELFF. J is TRBJ2-2 and V is TRBV30; without DNA, the TCRdb call of TRBD2 cannot be checked. Germline V CDR1 and CDR2: GTSNPN, SVGIG (reference sequence). There are 14 residues in the CDR3.

The CDR3 sequence is CATSDLNSSDNEQFF. This chain links TRBV24-1 with TRBJ2-1. Germline V lookup: CDR1 KGHDR, CDR2 SFDVKD. This CDR3 spans 15 amino acids.

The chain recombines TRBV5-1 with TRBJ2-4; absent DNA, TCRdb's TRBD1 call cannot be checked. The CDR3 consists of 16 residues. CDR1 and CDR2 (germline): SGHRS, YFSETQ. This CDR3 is CASSLGQPLAKNIQYF.

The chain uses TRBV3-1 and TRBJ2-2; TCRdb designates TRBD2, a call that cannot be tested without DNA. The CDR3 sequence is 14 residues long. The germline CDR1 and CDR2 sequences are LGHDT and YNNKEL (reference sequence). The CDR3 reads CASGRDVYTGELFF.